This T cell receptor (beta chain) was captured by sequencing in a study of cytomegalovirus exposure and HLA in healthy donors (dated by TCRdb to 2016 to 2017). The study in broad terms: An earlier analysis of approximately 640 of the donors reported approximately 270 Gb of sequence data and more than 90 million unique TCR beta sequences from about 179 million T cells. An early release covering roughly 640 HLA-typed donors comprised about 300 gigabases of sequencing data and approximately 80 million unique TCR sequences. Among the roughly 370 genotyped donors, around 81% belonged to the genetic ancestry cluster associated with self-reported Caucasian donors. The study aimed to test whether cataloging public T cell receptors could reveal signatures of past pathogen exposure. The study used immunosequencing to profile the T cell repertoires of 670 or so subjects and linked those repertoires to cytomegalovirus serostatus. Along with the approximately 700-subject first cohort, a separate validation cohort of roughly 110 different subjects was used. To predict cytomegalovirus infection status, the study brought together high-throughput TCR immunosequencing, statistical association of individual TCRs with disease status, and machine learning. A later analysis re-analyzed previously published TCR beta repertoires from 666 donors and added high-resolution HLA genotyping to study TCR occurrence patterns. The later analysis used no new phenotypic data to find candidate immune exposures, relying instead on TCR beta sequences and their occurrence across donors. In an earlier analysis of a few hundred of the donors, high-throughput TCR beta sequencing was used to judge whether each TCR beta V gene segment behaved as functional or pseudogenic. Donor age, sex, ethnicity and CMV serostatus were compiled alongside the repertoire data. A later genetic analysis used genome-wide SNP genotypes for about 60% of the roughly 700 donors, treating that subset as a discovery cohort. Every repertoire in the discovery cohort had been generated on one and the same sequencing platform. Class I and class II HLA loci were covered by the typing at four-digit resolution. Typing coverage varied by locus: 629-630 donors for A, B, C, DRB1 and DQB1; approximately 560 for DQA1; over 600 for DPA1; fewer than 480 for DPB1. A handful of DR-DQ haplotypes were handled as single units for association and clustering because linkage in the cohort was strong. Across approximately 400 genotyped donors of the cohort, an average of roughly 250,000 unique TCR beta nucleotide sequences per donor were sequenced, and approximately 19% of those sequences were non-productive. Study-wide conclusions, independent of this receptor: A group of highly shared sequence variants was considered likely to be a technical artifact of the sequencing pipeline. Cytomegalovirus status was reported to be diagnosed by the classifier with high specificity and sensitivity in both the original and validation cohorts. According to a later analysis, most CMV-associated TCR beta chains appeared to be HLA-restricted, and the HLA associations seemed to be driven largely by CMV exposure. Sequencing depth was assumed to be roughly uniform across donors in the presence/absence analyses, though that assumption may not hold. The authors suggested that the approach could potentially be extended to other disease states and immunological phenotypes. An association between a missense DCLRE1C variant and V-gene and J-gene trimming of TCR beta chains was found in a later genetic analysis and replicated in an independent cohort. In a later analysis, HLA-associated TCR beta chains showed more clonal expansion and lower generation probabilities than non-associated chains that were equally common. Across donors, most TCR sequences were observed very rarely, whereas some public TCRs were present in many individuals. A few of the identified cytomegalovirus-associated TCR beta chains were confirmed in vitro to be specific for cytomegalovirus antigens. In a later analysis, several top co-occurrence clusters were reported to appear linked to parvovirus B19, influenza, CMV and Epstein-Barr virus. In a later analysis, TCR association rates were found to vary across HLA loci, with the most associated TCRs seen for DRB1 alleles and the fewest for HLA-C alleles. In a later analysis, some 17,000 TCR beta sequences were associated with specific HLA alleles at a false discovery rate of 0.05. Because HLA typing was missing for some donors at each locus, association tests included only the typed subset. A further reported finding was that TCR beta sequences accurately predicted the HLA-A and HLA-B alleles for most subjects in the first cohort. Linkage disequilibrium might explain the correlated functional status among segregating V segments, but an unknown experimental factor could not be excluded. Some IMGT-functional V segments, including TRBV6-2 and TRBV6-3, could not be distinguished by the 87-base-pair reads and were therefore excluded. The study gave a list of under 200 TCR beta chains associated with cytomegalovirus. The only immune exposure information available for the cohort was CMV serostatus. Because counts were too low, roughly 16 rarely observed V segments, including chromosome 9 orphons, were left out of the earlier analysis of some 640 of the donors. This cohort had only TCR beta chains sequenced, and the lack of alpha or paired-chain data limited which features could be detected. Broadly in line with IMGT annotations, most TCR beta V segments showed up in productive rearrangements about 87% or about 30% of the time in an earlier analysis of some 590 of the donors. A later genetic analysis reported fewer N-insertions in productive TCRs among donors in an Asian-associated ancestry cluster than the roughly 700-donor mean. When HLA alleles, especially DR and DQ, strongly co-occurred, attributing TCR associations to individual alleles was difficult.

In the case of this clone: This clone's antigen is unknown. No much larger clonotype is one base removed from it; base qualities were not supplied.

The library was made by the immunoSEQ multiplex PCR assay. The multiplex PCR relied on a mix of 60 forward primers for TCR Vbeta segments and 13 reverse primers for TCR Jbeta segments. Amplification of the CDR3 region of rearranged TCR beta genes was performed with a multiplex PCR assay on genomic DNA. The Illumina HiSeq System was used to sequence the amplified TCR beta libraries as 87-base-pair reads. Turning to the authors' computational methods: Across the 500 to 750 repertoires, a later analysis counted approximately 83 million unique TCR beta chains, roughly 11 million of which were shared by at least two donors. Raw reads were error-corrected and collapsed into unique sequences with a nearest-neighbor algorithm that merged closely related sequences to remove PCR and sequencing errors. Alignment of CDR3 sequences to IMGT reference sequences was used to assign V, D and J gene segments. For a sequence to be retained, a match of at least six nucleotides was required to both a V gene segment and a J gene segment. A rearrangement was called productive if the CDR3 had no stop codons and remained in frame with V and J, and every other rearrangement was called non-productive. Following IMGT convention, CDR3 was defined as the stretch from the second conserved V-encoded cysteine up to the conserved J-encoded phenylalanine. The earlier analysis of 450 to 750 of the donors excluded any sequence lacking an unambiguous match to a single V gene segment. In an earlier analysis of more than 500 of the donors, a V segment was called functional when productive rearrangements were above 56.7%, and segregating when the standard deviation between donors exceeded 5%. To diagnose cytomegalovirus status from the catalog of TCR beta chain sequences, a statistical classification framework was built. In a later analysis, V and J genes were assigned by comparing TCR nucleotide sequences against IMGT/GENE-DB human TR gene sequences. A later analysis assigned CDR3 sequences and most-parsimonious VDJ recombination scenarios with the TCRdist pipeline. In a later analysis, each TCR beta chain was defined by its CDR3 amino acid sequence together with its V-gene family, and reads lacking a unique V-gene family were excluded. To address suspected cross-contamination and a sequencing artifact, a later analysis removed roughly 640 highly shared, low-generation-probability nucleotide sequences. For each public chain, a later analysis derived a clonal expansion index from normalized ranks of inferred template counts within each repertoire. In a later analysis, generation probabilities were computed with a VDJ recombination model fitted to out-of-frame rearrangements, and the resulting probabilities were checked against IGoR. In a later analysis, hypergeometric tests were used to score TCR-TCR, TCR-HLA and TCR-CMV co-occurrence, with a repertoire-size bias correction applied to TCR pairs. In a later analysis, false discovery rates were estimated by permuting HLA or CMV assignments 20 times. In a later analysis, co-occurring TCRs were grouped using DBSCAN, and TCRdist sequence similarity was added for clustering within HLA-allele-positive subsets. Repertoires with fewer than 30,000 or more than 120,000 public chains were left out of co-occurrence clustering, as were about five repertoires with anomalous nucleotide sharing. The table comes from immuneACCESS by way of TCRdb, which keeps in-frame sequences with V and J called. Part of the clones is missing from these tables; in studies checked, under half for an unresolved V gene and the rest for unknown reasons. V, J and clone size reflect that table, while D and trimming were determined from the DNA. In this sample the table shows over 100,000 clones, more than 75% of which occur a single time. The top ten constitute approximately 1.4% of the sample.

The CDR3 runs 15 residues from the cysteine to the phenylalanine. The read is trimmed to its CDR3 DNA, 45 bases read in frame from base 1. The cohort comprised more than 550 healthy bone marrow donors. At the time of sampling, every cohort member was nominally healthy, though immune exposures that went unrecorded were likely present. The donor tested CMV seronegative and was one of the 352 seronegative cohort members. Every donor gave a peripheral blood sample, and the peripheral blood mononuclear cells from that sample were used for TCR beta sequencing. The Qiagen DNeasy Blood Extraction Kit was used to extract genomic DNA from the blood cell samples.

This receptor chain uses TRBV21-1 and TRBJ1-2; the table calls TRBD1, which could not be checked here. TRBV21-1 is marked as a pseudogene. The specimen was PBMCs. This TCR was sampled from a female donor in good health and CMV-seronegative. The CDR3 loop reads CASTMVQEFNYGYTF. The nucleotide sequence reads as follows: TGTGCCAGCACTATGGTACAGGAATTTAACTATGGCTACACCTTC.